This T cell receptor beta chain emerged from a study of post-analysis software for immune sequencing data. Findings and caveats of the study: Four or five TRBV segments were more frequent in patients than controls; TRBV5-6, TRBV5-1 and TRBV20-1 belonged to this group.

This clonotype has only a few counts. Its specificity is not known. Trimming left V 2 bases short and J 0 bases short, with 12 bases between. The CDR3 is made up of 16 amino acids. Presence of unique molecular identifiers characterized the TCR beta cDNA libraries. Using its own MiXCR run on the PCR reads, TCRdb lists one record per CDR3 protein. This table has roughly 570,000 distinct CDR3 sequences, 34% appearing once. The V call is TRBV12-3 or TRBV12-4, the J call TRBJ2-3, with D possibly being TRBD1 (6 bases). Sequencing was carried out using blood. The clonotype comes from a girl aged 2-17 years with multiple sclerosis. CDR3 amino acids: CASSLWGLSSTDTQYF. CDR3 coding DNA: TGTGCCAGCAGTTTATGGGGGCTATCTAGCACAGATACGCAGTATTTT.